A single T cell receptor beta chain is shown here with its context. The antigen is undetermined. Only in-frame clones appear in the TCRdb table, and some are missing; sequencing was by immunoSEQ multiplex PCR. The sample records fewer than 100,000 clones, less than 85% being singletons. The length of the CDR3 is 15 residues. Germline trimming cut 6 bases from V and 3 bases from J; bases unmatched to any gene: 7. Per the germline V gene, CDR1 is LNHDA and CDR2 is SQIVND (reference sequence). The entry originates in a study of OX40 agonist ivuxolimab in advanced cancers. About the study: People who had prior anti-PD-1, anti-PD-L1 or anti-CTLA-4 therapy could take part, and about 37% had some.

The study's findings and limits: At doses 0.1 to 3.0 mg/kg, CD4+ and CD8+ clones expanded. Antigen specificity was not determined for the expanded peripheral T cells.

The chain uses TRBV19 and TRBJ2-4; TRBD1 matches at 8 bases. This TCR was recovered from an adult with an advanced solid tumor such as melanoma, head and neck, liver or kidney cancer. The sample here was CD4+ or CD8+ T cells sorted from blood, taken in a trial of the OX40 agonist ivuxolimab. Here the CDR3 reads CASRPGQDDKNIQYF. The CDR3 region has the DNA TGTGCCAGTAGACCGGGACAGGACGACAAAAACATTCAGTACTTC.